This section outlines one T cell receptor (beta chain) sequence together with its context. Source study methods: The assay estimated nucleated cells by amplifying reference gene primers. TCRdb's table, derived via immunoSEQ multiplex PCR, lists solely in-frame clones and lacks some. V and J calls plus clone size are reproduced from that table; the DNA served to infer D and trimming. The table shows 190,000 or so clones, with 85% occurring only once. Seattle's enrolled individuals joined amid active infection and were then monitored longitudinally. These data belong to a study of blood T cell repertoires in COVID-19. Study as a whole: T cells, B-cell-depleted T cells, or PBMCs supplied cDNA or gDNA.

The source of this sequence is a man in his sixties with COVID-19, enrolled during active disease. The specimen was peripheral blood.

In DNA, the CDR3 is TGTGCCAGCAGTTACCCCCACCGAGGACAGGGTGATGAAAAACTGTTTTTT. This codes for CASSYPHRGQGDEKLFF. This chain links TRBV6-2 or TRBV6-3 with TRBJ1-4, with 8 positions matching TRBD1. CDR1 and CDR2 from the germline V gene are MNHEY and SVGEGT. This CDR3 is built from 17 residues. Trimming at V came to 2 bases and at J to 6 bases, leaving 11 bases not matched to a gene.